This TCR beta chain was obtained from a study of T cells in Graves' hyperthyroidism and ophthalmopathy. The study, taken as a whole, reports: From stable hyperthyroidism, ophthalmopathy was separated by a 13 V-J model.

This clonotype was seen many times. Antigen: not known. The V and J ends lost 11 bases and 0 bases, in that order; junction bases with no gene match: 7. This CDR3 is 15 amino acids long. Germline V CDR1 and CDR2: ENHRY, SYGVKD. RNA transcripts served as the template for amplifying TCR beta CDR3 regions. In the first-round RT-PCR of the TCR CDR3, the HTBI primer set was used. TCRdb re-analysed the multiplex PCR reads in MiXCR, keeping a single row per CDR3 protein. There are more than 300,000 distinct CDR3 sequences in the sample; roughly 13% occur only once, and 9.2% lies in the top ten. Graves' hyperthyroidism was deemed stable given no ophthalmopathy progression within 18 months. Patients showing uncontrolled infection, other autoimmune disease, pregnancy or lactation were ineligible.

This rearrangement joins TRBV10-3 to TRBJ1-1; 12 nucleotides match TRBD1. Sequencing was performed on blood. The source is a woman between 18 and 30 years old with Graves' hyperthyroidism. The DNA for the CDR3 is TGTGCCGTGACCGGGACAGGGGGCGTGAACACTGAAGCTTTCTTT. Translation gives CAVTGTGGVNTEAFF.